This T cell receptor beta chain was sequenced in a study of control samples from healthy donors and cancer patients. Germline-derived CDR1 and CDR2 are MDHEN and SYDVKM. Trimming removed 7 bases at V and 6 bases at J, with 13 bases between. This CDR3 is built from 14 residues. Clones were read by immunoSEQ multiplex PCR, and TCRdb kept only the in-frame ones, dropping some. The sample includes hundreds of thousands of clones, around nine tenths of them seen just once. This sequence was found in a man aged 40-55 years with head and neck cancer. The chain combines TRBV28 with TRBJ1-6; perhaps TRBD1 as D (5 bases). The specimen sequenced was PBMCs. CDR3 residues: CASNTEGPNSPLHF. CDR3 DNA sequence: TGTGCCAGCAATACGGAGGGGCCTAATTCACCCCTCCACTTT.